One TCR beta chain is described in this entry. Its antigen is as yet unknown. CDR1 MGHRA and CDR2 YSYEKL come from the germline V gene. The CDR3 consists of 17 residues. V was shortened by 5 bases and J by 0 bases, with 14 bases between the two germline ends. Vbeta (60) and Jbeta (13) primers were used in the PCR. This table comes from immunoSEQ multiplex PCR, and its TCRdb copy is limited to in-frame clones, with some not included. Counted here are about 110,000 clones, 71% occurring once; the ten biggest clones make up less than 3.5%. The data were taken from a study of cytomegalovirus exposure and HLA in healthy donors. Whole-study results and caveats: Altogether, some 170 TCR beta chains were recorded as cytomegalovirus-associated. Sequencing likely caused a cluster of highly shared sequence variants.

The specimen sequenced was PBMCs. The receptor comes from a female donor in good health and CMV-seronegative. The V gene is TRBV4-1, the J gene TRBJ2-6; D remains ambiguous. The CDR3 DNA sequence: TGCGCCAGCAGCGTTCCCCAGTTGCCCTCTGGGGCCAACGTCCTGACTTTC. Its protein is CASSVPQLPSGANVLTF.